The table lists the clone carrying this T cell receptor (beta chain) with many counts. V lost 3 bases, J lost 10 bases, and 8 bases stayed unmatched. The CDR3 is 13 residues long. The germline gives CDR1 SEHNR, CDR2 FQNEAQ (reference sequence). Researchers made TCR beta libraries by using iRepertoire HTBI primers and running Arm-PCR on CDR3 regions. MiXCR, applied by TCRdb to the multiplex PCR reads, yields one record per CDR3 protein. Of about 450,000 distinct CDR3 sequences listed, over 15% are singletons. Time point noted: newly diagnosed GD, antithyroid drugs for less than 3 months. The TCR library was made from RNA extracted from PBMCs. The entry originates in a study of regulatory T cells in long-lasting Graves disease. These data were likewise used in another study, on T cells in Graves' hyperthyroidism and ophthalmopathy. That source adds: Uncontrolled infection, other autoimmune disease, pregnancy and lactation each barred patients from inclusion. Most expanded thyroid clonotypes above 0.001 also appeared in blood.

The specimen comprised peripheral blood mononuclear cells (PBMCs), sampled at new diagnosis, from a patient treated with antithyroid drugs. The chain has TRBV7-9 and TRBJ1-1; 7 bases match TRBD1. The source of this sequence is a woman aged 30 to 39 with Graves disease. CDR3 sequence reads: CASSFVRQGAAFF. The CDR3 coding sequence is TGTGCCAGCAGCTTCGTCCGACAGGGTGCAGCTTTCTTT.